The entry that follows covers one T cell receptor (beta chain) sequence. The antigen is unknown. CDR1 is SGHNT and CDR2 is YYREEE in the germline V gene (reference sequence). V was pared by 3 bases and J by 2 bases, with 9 bases of the junction left unmatched. The CDR3 sequence is 19 residues long. Each sample yielded at least 5 micrograms of PBMC total RNA. The data are from a study of blood T cells in healthy people across ages. General observations from the study: It was not possible, with unsorted PBMCs, to conclusively compare naive and antigen-experienced cells. There was no known CMV status for donors, so expanded clonotype changes were possibly confounded.

It was with a sample-barcoded 5' primer and a J-beta primer mix that a second PCR of roughly 7 to 12 cycles was run. TCRdb redid the calling of the 5' RACE reads with MiXCR, one entry per CDR3 protein. The repertoire has about 1.7 million distinct CDR3 sequences, about 30% of them found once; the top ten carry about 7.7%. The sequence was collected from a woman aged 30 to 39 in good health. The genes are TRBV5-4 and TRBJ2-3; TRBD2 matches at 16 bases. Specimen: blood. CDR3 residues: CASSWGPGLAGGDTDTQYF. The CDR3 DNA reads as TGTGCCAGCAGCTGGGGCCCGGGACTAGCGGGAGGGGACACAGATACGCAGTATTTT.